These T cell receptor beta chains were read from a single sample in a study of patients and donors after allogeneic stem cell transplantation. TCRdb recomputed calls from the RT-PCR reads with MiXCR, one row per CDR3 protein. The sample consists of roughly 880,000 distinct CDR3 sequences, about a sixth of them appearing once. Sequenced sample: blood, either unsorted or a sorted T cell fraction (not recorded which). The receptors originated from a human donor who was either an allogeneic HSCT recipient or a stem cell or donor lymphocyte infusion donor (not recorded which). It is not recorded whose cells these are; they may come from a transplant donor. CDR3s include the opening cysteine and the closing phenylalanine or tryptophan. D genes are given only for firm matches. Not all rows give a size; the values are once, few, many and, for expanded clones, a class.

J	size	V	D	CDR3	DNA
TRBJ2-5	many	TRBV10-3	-	CAISDGGTIQETQYF	TGTGCCATCAGTGACGGCGGAACCATTCAAGAGACCCAGTACTTC
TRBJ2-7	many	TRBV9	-	CASSVSDREGYEQYF	TGTGCCAGCAGCGTATCTGACAGGGAGGGCTACGAGCAGTACTTC
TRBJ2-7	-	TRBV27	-	CASSTASSYEQYF	TGTGCCAGCAGCACAGCGTCCTCCTACGAGCAGTACTTC
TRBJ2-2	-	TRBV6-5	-	CASSYSRLSSTGELFF	TGTGCCAGCAGTTACTCGCGGCTTAGCAGCACCGGGGAGCTGTTTTTT
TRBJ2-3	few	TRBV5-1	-	CARPLGWGRTDTQYF	TGCGCCAGGCCTCTTGGGTGGGGACGCACAGATACGCAGTATTTT
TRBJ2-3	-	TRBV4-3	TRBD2	CASSQGLAGKTDTQYF	TGCGCCAGCAGCCAGGGACTAGCGGGGAAAACAGATACGCAGTATTTT
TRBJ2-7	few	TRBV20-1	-	CSASIDGLSYEQYF	TGCAGTGCTAGTATTGATGGTCTGAGCTACGAGCAGTACTTC
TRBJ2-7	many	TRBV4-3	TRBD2	CASSQDQLAGELYEQYF	TGCGCCAGCAGCCAAGATCAACTAGCGGGGGAGCTTTACGAGCAGTACTTC
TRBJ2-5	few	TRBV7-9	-	CASSQTAGFGETQYF	TGTGCCAGCAGCCAAACAGCAGGGTTCGGAGAGACCCAGTACTTC
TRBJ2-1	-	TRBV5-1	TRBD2	CASSLEASGAYNEQFF	TGCGCCAGCAGCTTGGAGGCTAGCGGGGCATACAATGAGCAGTTCTTC
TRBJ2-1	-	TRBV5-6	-	CASSLAPRQIYNEQFF	TGTGCCAGCAGCTTGGCCCCGCGACAGATATACAATGAGCAGTTCTTC
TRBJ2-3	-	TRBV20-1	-	CSARDGGIWADTQYF	TGCAGTGCTAGAGATGGGGGCATTTGGGCAGATACGCAGTATTTT
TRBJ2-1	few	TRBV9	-	CASSVRGESSYNEQFF	TGTGCCAGCAGCGTGAGAGGGGAAAGCTCCTACAATGAGCAGTTCTTC
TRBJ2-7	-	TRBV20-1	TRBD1	CSARRGQVRTGVSYEQYF	TGCAGTGCTAGGAGGGGACAGGTGAGGACGGGCGTTTCCTACGAGCAGTACTTC
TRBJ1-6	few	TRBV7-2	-	CASSLDPSPLHF	TGTGCCAGCAGCTTAGACCCGTCACCCCTCCACTTT
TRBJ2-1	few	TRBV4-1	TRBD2	CASSHWGLAGESTNNEQFF	TGCGCCAGCAGCCATTGGGGACTAGCGGGAGAGTCGACGAACAATGAGCAGTTCTTC
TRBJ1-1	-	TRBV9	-	CASSVDLSNTEAFF	TGTGCCAGCAGCGTAGACCTTTCAAACACTGAAGCTTTCTTT
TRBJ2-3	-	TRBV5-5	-	CASTNYPSSTDTQYF	TGTGCCAGCACCAATTACCCCAGCTCCACAGATACGCAGTATTTT
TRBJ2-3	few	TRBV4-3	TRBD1	CASSQRQGAVDTQYF	TGCGCCAGCAGCCAAAGGCAGGGGGCAGTAGATACGCAGTATTTT
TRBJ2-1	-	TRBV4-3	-	CASSQAAGRSSYNEQFF	TGCGCCAGCAGCCAAGCGGCAGGGCGATCCTCCTACAATGAGCAGTTCTTC
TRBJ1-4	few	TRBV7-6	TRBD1	CASSPRTGGNEKLFF	TGTGCCAGCAGCCCCCGGACAGGGGGGAATGAAAAACTGTTTTTT
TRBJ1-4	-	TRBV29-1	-	CSVIQGTQEKLFF	TGCAGCGTCATTCAGGGGACCCAGGAAAAACTGTTTTTT
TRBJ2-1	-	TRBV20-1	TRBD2	CSAPTSGRNNEQFF	TGCAGTGCACCAACTAGCGGGCGTAACAATGAGCAGTTCTTC
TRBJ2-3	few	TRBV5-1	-	CASSLGRTTRTDTQYF	TGCGCCAGCAGCTTGGGGAGGACTACGCGCACAGATACGCAGTATTTT
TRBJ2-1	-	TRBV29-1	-	CSVEEGFDEQFF	TGCAGCGTTGAAGAAGGGTTCGATGAGCAGTTCTTC
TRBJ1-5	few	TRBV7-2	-	CASSLVERSPPQHF	TGTGCCAGCAGCTTAGTAGAAAGGAGCCCGCCCCAGCATTTT
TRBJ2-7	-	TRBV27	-	CASSLSWATSYEQYF	TGTGCCAGCAGTTTATCGTGGGCAACCTCCTACGAGCAGTACTTC
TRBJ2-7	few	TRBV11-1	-	CASSASGLGTWFSYEQYF	TGTGCCAGCAGCGCTTCAGGTCTGGGGACTTGGTTCTCCTACGAGCAGTACTTC
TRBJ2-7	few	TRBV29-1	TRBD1	CSVFGQGDYEQYF	TGCAGCGTCTTCGGACAGGGCGACTACGAGCAGTACTTC
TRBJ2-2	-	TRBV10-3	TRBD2	CAISESSGRGTGELFF	TGTGCCATCAGTGAGTCCAGCGGGAGGGGCACCGGGGAGCTGTTTTTT
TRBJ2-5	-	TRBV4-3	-	CASSSRGGAGETQYF	TGCGCCAGCAGCTCACGAGGGGGGGCTGGAGAGACCCAGTACTTC
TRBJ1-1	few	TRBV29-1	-	CSVEDGYTEAFF	TGCAGCGTTGAAGATGGGTACACTGAAGCTTTCTTT
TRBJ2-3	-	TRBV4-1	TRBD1	CASSPSGTGDEDTQYF	TGCGCCAGCAGCCCGTCCGGGACAGGGGACGAGGATACGCAGTATTTT
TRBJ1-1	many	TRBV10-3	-	CAIRGGENTEAFF	TGTGCCATCAGGGGTGGGGAGAACACTGAAGCTTTCTTT
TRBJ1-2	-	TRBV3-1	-	CASSQDGGPNF	TGTGCCAGCAGCCAAGATGGGGGTCCCAACTTC
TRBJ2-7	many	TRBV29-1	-	CSVLAELRDEQYF	TGCAGCGTTTTAGCGGAGCTGAGAGACGAGCAGTACTTC
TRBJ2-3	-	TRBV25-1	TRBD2	CASSPRLAGARTDTQYF	TGTGCCAGCAGTCCGCGACTAGCGGGGGCCCGCACAGATACGCAGTATTTT
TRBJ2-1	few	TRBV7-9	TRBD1	CASSLSGTGSYNEQFF	TGTGCCAGCAGCTTGTCCGGGACAGGCTCCTACAATGAGCAGTTCTTC
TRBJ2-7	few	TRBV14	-	CASSPGTGLGEQYF	TGTGCCAGCAGCCCAGGGACGGGGCTCGGGGAGCAGTACTTC
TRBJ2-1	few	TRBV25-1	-	CASSDWRDFDEQFF	TGTGCCAGCAGTGATTGGCGGGATTTCGATGAGCAGTTCTTC
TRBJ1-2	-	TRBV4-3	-	CASSQDTPGIPTRPNYGYTF	TGCGCCAGCAGCCAAGATACCCCCGGGATCCCCACCCGACCTAACTATGGCTACACCTTC
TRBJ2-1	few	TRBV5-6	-	CASRPPLGSMQFF	TGTGCCAGCAGACCCCCCCTGGGTAGTATGCAGTTCTTC